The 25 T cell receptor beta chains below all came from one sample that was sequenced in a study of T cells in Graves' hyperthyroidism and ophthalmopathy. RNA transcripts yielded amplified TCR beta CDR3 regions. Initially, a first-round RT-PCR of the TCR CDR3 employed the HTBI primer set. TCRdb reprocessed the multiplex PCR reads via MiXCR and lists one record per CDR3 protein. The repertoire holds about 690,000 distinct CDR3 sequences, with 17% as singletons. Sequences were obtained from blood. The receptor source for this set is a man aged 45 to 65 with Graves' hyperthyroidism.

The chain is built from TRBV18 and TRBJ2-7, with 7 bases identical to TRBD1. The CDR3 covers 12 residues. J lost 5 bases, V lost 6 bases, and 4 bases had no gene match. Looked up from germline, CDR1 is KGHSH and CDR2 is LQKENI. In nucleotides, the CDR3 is TGTGCCAGCTCCCGGGACAGAAACGAGCAGTACTTC. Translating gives CASSRDRNEQYF.

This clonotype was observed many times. The CDR3 loop is CASSVMGSSYEQYF. In nucleotides, the CDR3 is TGTGCCAGCAGCGTAATGGGGAGCTCCTACGAGCAGTACTTC. V gene TRBV9 combines with J gene TRBJ2-7; D is possibly TRBD2 (5 bases). V dropped 1 base and J dropped 0 bases, with 8 bases sitting between them. Germline CDR1 is SGDLS and CDR2 is YYNGEE. The CDR3 covers 14 residues.

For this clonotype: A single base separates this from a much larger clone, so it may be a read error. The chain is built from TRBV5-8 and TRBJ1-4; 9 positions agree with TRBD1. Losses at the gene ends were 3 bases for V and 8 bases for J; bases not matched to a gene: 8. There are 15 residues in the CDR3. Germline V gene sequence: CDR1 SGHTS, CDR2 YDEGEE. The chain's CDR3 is CASSSGTGPEEKLFF. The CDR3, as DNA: TGTGCCAGCAGCTCCGGGACAGGGCCTGAAGAAAAACTGTTTTTT.

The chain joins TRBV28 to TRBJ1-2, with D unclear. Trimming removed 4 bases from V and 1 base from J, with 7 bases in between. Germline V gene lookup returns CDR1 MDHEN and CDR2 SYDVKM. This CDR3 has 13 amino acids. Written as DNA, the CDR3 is TGTGCCAGCAGTTCCCTAAGTAACTATGGCTACACCTTC. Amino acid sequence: CASSSLSNYGYTF.

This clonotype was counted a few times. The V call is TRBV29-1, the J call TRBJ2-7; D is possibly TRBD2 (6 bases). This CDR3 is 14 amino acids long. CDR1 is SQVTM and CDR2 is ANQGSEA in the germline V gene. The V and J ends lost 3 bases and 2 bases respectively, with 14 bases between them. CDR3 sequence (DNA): TGCAGCGTTGAGGAGGGATGGGGGACCTACGAGCAGTACTTC. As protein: CSVEEGWGTYEQYF.

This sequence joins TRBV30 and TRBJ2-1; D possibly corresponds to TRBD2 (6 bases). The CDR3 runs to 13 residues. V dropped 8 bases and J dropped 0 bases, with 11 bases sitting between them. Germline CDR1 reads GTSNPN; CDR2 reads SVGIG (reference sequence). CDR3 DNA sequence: TGTGCCCGAGGGAGGAGCTCCTACAATGAGCAGTTCTTC. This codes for CARGRSSYNEQFF.

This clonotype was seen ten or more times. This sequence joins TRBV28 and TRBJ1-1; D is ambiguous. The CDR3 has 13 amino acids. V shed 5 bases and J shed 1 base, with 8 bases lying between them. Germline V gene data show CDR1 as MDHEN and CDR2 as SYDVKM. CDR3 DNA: TGTGCCAGCAGTCCCCCCAAGAACACTGAAGCTTTCTTT. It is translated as CASSPPKNTEAFF. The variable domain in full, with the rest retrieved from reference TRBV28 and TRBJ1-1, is DVKVTQSSRYLVKRTGEKVFLECVQDMDHENMFWYRQDPGLGLRLIYFSYDVKMKEKGDIPEGYSVSREKKERFSLILESASTNQTSMYLCASSPPKNTEAFFGQGTRLTVV.

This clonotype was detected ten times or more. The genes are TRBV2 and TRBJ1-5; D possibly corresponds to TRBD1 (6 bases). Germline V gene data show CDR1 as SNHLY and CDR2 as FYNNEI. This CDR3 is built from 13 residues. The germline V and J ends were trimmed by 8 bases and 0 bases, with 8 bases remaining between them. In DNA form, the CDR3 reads TGTGCCAGCCGACAGGATAGCAATCAGCCCCAGCATTTT. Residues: CASRQDSNQPQHF.

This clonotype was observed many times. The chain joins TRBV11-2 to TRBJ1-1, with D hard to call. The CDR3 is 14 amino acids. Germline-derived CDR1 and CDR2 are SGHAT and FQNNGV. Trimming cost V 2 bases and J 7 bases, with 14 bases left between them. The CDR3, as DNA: TGTGCCAGCAGCTTATTCGGTGGTGTTGATGAAGCTTTCTTT. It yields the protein CASSLFGGVDEAFF.

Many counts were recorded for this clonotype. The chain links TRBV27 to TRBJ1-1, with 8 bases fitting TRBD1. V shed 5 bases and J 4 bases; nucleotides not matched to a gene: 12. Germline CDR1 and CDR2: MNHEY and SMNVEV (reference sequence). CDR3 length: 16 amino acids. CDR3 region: CASSPPGRGLTTEAFF. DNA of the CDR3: TGTGCCAGCAGTCCTCCGGGCAGGGGGCTTACCACTGAAGCTTTCTTT.

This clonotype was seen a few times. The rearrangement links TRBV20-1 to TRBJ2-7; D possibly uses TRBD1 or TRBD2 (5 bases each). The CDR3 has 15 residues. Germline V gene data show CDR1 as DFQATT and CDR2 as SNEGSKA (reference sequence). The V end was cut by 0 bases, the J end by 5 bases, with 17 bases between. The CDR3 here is CSARDLRDPLDEQYF. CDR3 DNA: TGCAGTGCTAGAGATCTCCGGGACCCCTTGGACGAGCAGTACTTC.

The CDR3 coding sequence is TGTGCCAGCAGTTACTCGTGGGGCTCTGGAAACACCATATATTTT. It is translated as CASSYSWGSGNTIYF. The chain combines TRBV6-5 with TRBJ1-3; unclear D gene. Trimming pared 0 bases from V and 0 bases from J, leaving 6 bases between. Per germline, CDR1 MNHEY and CDR2 SVGAGI. This CDR3 spans 15 amino acids.

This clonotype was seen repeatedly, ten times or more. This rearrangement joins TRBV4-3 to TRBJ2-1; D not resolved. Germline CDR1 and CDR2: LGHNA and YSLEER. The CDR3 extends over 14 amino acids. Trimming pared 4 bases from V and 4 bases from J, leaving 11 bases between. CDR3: CASSPSAFYNEQFF. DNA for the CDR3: TGCGCCAGCAGCCCTTCGGCCTTTTACAATGAGCAGTTCTTC.

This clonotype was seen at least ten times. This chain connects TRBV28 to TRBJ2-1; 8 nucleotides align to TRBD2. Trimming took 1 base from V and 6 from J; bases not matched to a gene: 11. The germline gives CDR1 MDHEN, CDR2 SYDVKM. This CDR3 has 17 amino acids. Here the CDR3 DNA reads TGTGCCAGCAGTTTATCCCCGGGGGGGCGGGAGTTCAATGAGCAGTTCTTC. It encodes CASSLSPGGREFNEQFF.

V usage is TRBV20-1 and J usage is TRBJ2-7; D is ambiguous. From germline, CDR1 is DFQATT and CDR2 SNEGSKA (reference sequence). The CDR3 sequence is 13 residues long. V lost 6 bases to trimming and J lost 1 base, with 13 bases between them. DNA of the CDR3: TGCAGTGCCACAGATGCTTTTTCCTACGAGCAGTACTTC. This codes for CSATDAFSYEQYF.

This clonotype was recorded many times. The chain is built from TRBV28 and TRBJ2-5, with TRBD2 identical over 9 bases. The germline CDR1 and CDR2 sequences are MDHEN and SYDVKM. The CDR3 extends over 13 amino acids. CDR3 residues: CIVLAGDSETQYF. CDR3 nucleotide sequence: TGTATTGTATTAGCGGGAGATAGCGAGACCCAGTACTTC.

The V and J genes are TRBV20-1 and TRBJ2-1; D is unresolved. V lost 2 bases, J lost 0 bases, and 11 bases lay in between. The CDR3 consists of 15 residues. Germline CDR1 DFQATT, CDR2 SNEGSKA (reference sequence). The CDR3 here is CSARRRASSYNEQFF. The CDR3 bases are TGCAGTGCTAGAAGGCGAGCTAGCTCCTACAATGAGCAGTTCTTC.

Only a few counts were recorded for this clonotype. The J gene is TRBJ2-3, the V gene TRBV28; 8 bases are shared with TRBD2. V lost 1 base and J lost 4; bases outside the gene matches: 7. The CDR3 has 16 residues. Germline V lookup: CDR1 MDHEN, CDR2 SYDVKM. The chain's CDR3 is CASSLFSGLVADTQYF. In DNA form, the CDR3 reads TGTGCCAGCAGTTTATTTTCGGGACTAGTGGCAGATACGCAGTATTTT. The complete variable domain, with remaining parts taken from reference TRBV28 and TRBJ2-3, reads DVKVTQSSRYLVKRTGEKVFLECVQDMDHENMFWYRQDPGLGLRLIYFSYDVKMKEKGDIPEGYSVSREKKERFSLILESASTNQTSMYLCASSLFSGLVADTQYFGPGTRLTVL.

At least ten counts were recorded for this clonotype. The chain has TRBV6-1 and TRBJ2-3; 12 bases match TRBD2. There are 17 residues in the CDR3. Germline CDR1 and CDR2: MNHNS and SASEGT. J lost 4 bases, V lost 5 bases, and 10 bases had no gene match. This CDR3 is CASSTQGLAGRSDTQYF. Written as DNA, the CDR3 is TGTGCCAGCAGTACCCAAGGACTAGCGGGAAGGTCAGATACGCAGTATTTT.

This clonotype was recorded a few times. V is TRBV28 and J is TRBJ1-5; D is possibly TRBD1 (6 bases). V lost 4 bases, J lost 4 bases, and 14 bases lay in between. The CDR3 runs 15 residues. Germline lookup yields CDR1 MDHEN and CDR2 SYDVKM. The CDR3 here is CASSSDRFYNQPQHF. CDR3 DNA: TGTGCCAGCAGTTCTGACAGGTTCTATAATCAGCCCCAGCATTTT. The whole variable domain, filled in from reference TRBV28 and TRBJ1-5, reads DVKVTQSSRYLVKRTGEKVFLECVQDMDHENMFWYRQDPGLGLRLIYFSYDVKMKEKGDIPEGYSVSREKKERFSLILESASTNQTSMYLCASSSDRFYNQPQHFGDGTRLSIL.

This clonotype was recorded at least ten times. CDR3 coding DNA: TGTGCCAGCAGCCCAGTCTTAGGAGCGCGAACAGATACGCAGTATTTT. This gives the protein CASSPVLGARTDTQYF. V gene TRBV3-1 combines with J gene TRBJ2-3; D gene unclear. The CDR3 runs to 16 residues. From germline, CDR1 is LGHDT and CDR2 YNNKEL (reference sequence). Trimming shortened V by 4 bases and J by 3 bases, and 17 bases separated the two germline ends.

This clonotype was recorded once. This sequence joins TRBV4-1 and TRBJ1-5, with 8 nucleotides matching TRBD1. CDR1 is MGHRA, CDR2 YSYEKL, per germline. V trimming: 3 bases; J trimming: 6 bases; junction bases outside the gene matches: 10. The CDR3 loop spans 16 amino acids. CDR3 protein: CASSQADRAIGQPQHF. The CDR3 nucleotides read TGCGCCAGCAGCCAGGCGGACAGGGCTATAGGTCAGCCCCAGCATTTT.

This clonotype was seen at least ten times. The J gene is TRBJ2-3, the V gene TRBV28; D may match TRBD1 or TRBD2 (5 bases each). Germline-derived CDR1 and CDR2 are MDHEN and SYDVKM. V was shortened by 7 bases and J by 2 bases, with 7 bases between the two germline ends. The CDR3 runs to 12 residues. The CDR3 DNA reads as TGTGCCAGCATGGGGGTCACAGATACGCAGTATTTT. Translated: CASMGVTDTQYF.

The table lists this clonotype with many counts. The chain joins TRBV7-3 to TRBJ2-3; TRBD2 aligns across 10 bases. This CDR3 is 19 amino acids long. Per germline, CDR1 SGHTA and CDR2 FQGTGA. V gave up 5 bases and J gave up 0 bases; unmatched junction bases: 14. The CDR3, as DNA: TGTGCCAGCAGCCACACTCCTTCCGGGACTAGCGCCAGCACAGATACGCAGTATTTT. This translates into CASSHTPSGTSASTDTQYF.

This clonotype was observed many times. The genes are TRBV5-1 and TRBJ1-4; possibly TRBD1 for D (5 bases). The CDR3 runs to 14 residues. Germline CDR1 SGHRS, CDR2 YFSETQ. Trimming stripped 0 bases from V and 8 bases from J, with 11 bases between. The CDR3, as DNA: TGCGCCAGCAGCTTGGAGTGGGGGGGAGAAAAACTGTTTTTT. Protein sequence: CASSLEWGGEKLFF.